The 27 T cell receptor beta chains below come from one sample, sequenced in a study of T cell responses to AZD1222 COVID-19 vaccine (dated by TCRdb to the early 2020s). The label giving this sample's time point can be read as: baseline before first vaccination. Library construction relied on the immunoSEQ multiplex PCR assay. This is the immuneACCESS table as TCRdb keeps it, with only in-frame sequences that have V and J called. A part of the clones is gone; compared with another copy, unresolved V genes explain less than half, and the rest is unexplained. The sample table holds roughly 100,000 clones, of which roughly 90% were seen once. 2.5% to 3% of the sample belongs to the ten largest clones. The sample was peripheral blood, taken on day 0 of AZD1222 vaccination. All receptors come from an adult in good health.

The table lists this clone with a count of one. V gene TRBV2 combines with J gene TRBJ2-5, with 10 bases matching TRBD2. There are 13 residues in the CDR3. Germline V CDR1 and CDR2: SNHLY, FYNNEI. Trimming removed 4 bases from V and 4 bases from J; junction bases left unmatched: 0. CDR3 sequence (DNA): TGTGCCAGCAGTGGACTAGCGGGAGAGACCCAGTACTTC. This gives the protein CASSGLAGETQYF.

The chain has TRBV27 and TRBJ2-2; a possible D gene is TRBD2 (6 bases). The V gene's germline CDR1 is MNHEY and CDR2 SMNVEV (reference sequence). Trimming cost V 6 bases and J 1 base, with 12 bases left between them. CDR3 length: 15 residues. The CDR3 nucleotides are TGTGCCAGCAGATTGGACTACCGGAACACCGGGGAGCTGTTTTTT. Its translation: CASRLDYRNTGELFF.

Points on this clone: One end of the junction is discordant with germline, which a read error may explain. The CDR3 coding sequence is TGCGTGCCTGGAGTTTTAAGACTTCTTATGAACACTGAAGCTTTCTTT. Protein sequence: CVPGVLRLLMNTEAFF. V is TRBV30 and J is TRBJ1-1; D is unresolved. This CDR3 spans 16 amino acids. The V gene's germline CDR1 is GTSNPN and CDR2 SVGIG (reference sequence).

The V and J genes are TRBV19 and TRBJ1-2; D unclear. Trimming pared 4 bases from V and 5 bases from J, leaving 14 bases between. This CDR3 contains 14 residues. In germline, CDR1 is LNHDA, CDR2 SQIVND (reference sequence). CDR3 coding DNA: TGTGCCAGTAGTACCCGGGAGGGCCATTATGGCTACACCTTC. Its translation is CASSTREGHYGYTF.

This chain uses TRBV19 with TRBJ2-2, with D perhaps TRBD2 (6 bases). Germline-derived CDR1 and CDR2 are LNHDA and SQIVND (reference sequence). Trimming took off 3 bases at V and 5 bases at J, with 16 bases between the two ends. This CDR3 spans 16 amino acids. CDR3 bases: TGTGCCAGTAGTATCCCCGTGCCGGGGGAAACCGGGGAGCTGTTTTTT. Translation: CASSIPVPGETGELFF.

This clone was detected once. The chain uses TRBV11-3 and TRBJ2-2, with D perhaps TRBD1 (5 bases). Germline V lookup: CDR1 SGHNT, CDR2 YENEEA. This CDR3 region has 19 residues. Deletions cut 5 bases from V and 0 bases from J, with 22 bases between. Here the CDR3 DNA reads TGTGCCAGCAGCCAAGGTTCCAGACAGACCTCCGCGAACACCGGGGAGCTGTTTTTT. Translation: CASSQGSRQTSANTGELFF.

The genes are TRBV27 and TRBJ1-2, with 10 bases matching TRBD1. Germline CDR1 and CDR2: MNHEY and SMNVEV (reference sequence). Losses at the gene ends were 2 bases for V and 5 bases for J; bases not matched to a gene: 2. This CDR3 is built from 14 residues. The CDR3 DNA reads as TGTGCCAGCAGTTTAGCGGGACAGGGGTATGGCTACACCTTC. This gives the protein CASSLAGQGYGYTF.

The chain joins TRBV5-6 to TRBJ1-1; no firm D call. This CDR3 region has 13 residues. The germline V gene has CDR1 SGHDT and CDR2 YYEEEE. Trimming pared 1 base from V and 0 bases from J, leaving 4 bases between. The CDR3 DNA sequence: TGTGCCAGCAGCTTGTTAATGAACACTGAAGCTTTCTTT. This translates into CASSLLMNTEAFF.

CDR3 region: CASSLSKGAYTEAFF. The CDR3 region has the DNA TGTGCCAGCAGTTTATCGAAGGGGGCATACACTGAAGCTTTCTTT. The chain recombines TRBV27 with TRBJ1-1, with TRBD1 matching over 7 bases. Trimming removed 0 bases from V and 3 bases from J; junction bases left unmatched: 4. Per germline, CDR1 MNHEY and CDR2 SMNVEV (reference sequence). CDR3 length: 15 residues.

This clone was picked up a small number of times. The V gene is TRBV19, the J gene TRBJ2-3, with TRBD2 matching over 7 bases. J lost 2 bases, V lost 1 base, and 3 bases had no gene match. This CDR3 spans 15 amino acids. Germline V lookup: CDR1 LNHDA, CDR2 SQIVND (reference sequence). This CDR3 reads CASSIAAGDTDTQYF. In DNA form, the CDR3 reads TGTGCCAGTAGTATAGCTGCGGGGGACACAGATACGCAGTATTTT.

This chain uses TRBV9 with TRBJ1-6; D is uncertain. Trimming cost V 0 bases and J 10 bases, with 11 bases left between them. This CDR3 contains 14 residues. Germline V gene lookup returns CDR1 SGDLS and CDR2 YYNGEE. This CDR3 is CASSVGPVGSPLHF. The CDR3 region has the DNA TGTGCCAGCAGCGTAGGTCCGGTCGGATCACCCCTCCACTTT.

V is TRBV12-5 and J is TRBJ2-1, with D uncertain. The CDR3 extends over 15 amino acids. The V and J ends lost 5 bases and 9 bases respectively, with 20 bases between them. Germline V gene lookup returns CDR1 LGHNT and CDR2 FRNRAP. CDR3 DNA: TGTGCTAGTGGTCCCCCAGGCCTTACGGGCACTGAGCAGTTCTTC. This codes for CASGPPGLTGTEQFF.

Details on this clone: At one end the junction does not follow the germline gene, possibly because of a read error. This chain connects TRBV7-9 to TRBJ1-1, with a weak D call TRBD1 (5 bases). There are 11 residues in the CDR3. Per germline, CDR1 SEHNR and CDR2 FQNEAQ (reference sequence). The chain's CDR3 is CASTWDFGPTF. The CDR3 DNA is TGTGCCAGCACCTGGGACTTCGGCCCTACCTTT.

The DNA for the CDR3 is TGTGCCATCAGTGAGTCTCGGGACGGGACAGGGAACTATGGCTACACCTTC. Translating gives CAISESRDGTGNYGYTF. The rearrangement joins TRBV10-3 to TRBJ1-2; 9 bases align to TRBD1. The junction had 7 bases not matched to a gene; V was cut back by 0 bases and J by 2 bases. The V gene's germline CDR1 is ENHRY and CDR2 SYGVKD. The CDR3 contains 17 residues.

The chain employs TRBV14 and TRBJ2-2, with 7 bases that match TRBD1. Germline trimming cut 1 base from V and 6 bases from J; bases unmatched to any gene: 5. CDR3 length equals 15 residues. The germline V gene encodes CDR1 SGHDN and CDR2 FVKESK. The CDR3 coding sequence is TGTGCCAGCAGCCAAGTGGACAGGTCCGCCGGGGAGCTGTTTTTT. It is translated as CASSQVDRSAGELFF.

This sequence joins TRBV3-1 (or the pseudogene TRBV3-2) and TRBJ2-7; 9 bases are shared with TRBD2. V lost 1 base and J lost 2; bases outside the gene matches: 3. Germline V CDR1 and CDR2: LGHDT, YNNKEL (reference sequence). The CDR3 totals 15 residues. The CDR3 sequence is CASSQALAGPYEQYF. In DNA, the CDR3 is TGTGCCAGCAGCCAAGCTCTAGCGGGGCCCTACGAGCAGTACTTC.

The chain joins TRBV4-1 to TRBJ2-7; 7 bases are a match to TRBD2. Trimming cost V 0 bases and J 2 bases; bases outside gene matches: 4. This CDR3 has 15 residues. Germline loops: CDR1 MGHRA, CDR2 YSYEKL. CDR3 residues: CASSQDRSGAYEQYF. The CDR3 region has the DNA TGCGCCAGCAGCCAAGATCGAAGCGGGGCCTACGAGCAGTACTTC.

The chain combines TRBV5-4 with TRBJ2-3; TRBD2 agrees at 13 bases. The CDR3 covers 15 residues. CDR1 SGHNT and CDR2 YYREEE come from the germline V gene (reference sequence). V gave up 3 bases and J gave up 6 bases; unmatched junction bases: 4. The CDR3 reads CASSSSTSGGDTQYF. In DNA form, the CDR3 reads TGTGCCAGCAGCTCCTCGACTAGCGGGGGGGATACGCAGTATTTT.

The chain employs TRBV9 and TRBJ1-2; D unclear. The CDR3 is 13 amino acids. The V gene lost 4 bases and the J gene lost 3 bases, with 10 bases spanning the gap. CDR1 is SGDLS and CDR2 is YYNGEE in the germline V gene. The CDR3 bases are TGTGCCAGCAGCATCCCGGGCCACTATGGCTACACCTTC. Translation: CASSIPGHYGYTF.

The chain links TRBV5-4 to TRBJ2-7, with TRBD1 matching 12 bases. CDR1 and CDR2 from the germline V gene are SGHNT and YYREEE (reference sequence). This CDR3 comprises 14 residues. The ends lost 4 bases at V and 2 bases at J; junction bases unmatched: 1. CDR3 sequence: CASSGDRGPYEQYF. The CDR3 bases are TGTGCCAGCAGCGGGGACAGGGGGCCCTACGAGCAGTACTTC.

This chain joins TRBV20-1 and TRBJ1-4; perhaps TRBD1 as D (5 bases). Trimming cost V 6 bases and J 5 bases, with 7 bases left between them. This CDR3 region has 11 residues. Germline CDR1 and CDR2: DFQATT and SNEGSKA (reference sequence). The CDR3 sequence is CSARVNEKLFF. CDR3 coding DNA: TGCAGTGCCAGGGTCAATGAAAAACTGTTTTTT.

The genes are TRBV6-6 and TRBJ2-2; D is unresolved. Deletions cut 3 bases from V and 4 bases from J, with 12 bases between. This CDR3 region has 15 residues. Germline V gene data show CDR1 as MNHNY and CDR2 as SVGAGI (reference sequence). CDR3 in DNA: TGTGCCAGCAGTTATACGGACCGAGGCACCGGGGAGCTGTTTTTT. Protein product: CASSYTDRGTGELFF.

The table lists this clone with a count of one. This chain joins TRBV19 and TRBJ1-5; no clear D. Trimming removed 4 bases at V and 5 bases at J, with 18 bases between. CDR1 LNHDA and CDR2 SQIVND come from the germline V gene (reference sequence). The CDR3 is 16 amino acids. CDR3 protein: CASSNGRVTHDQPQHF. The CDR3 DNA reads TGTGCCAGTAGTAACGGTAGAGTAACCCACGATCAGCCCCAGCATTTT.

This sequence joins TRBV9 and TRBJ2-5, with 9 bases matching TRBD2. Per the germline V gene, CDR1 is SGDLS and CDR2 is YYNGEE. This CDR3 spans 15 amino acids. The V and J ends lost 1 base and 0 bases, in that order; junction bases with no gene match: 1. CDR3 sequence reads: CASSVLAGNQETQYF. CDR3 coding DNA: TGTGCCAGCAGCGTACTAGCGGGGAACCAAGAGACCCAGTACTTC.

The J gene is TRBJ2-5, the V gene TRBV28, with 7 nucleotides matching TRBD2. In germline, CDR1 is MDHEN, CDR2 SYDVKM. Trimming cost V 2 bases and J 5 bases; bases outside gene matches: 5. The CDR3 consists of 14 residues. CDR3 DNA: TGTGCCAGCAGTTTAGCGGGAGCGAGGGAGACCCAGTACTTC. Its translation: CASSLAGARETQYF.

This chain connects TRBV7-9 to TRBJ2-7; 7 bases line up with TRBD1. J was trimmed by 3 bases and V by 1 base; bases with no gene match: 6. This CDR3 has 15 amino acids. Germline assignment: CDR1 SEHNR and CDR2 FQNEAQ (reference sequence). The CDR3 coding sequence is TGTGCCAGCAGCTTAGAGGGGGCCACCGTCTACGAGCAGTACTTC. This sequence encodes CASSLEGATVYEQYF.

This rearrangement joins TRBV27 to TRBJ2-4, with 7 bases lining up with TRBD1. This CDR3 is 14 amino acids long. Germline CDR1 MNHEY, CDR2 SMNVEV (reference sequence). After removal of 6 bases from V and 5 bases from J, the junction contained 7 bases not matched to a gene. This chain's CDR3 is CASRMDRTENIQYF. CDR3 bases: TGTGCCAGCAGGATGGACAGGACGGAAAACATTCAGTACTTC.